The T cell receptor beta chain under discussion was sequenced for a study of T cells in Graves' hyperthyroidism and ophthalmopathy. RNA transcripts provided the source from which TCR beta CDR3 regions were amplified. The primer set for the first-round RT-PCR of the TCR CDR3 was HTBI. Via MiXCR, TCRdb re-called the multiplex PCR reads, giving one row per CDR3 protein. The sample shows under 550,000 distinct CDR3 sequences, nearly 20% of them seen only once. This CDR3 has 14 residues. Germline assignment: CDR1 SGDLS and CDR2 YYNGEE. The V gene end was trimmed by 3 bases and the J gene end by 7 bases; junction bases not matched to a gene: 8.

The TCR was taken from a man between 35 and 55 years old with Graves' ophthalmopathy. The sequencing input was blood. The chain uses TRBV9 and TRBJ1-2; 8 nucleotides align to TRBD1. The CDR3 nucleotides read TGTGCCAGCAGCGGAGGACAGGGAGAGTTTGGCTACACCTTC. Its translation is CASSGGQGEFGYTF.